This record looks at one T cell receptor beta chain sequence and its context. The data stem from a study of beta chain features in type 1 diabetes. Each sorted population was over 95% pure. The sequenced template was cDNA made from the entire isolated RNA. An average of about 960,000 reads was obtained from stem cell-like memory T cell samples. Here immunoSEQ multiplex PCR was the method, and the copy in TCRdb shows in-frame clones only, minus some. Here the sample spans tens of thousands of clones, approximately 32% being singletons. The V end lost 0 bases, the J end lost 4 bases, and 18 bases lay between the germline ends. Germline-derived CDR1 and CDR2 are SGHNT and YYREEE (reference sequence). The length of the CDR3 is 17 residues.

The receptor was derived from a woman aged 18-35 years in good health. V and J are TRBV5-4 and TRBJ2-3; possible D gene TRBD2, 7 bases. Material: stem cell memory CD4+ T cells from blood. The CDR3 is CASSLGGRGGGADTQYF. For the CDR3, the DNA is TGTGCCAGCAGCTTGGGGGGCCGGGGAGGGGGGGCAGATACGCAGTATTTT.